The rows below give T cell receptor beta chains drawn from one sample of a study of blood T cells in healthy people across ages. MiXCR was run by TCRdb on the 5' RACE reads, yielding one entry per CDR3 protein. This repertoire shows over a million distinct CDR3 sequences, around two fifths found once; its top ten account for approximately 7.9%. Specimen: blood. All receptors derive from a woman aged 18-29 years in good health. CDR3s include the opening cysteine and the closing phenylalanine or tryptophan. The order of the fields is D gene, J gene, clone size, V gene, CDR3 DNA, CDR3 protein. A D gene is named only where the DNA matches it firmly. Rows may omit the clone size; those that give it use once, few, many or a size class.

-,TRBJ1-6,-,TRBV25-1,TGTGCCGGCAGAAGCGGCTCCTATAATTCACCCCTCCACTTT,CAGRSGSYNSPLHF
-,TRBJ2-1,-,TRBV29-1,TGCAGCGTACCTTCGGGCGGGCCGAGCTCCTACAAGGAGCAGTTCTTC,CSVPSGGPSSYKEQFF
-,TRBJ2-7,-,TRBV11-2,TGTGCCAGCAGCAATCAGGGGTTCTCCTACGAGCAGTACTTC,CASSNQGFSYEQYF
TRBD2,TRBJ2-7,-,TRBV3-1,TGTGCCAGCAGCCAAGATTTGGTAACTAGCGCCTACAATGAGCAGTACTTC,CASSQDLVTSAYNEQYF
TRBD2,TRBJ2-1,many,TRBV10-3,TGTGCCATCAGCAGAGCCACTAGCGGGTCAGACAATGAGCAGTTCTTC,CAISRATSGSDNEQFF
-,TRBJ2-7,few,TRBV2,TGTGGATCTCAGGGGTTGAGCTCCTACGAGCAGTACTTC,CGSQGLSSYEQYF
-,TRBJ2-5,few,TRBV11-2,TGTGCCAGCAGCTCCCGTGGGTGGGGGGAAGAGACCCAGTACTTC,CASSSRGWGEETQYF
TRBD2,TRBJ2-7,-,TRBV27,TGTGCCAGCAGTCCCCGGGGGGATACCTACGAGCAGTACTTC,CASSPRGDTYEQYF
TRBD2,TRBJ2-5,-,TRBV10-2,TGCGCCAGCACGGGCGGGGGGAACCAAGAGACCCAGTACTTC,CASTGGGNQETQYF
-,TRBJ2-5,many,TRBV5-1,TGCGCCAGCAGCTTGGCCCAGCCACAAGAGACCCAGTACTTC,CASSLAQPQETQYF
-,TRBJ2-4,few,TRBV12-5,TGTGCTAGTGGGAATCAAGCGGGAGCCAAAAACATTCAGTACTTC,CASGNQAGAKNIQYF
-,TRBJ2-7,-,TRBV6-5,TGTGCCAGCAGTTACTCGATGGGGACCGGGACGGTAGGCTACGAGCAGTACTTC,CASSYSMGTGTVGYEQYF
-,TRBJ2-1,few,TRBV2,TGTGCCAGCAGCGACAAAAGGACTGAGCAGTTCTTC,CASSDKRTEQFF
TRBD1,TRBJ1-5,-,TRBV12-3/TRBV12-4,TGTGCCAGCAGTCCAGGGACAGGGGGGGATTATAGCAATCAGCCCCAGCATTTT,CASSPGTGGDYSNQPQHF
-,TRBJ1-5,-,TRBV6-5,TGTGCCAGCAGTACGGGGGGTGAGAATCAGCCCCAGCATTTT,CASSTGGENQPQHF
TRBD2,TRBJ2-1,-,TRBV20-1,TGCAGTGCTGGATATGAGACTAGCGGGAGACGTGATGAGCAGTTCTTC,CSAGYETSGRRDEQFF
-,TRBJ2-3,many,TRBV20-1,TGCAGTGCTTCACCGGGAACAGATACGCAGTATTTT,CSASPGTDTQYF
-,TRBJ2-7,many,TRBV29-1,TGCAGCGTAACAGGGGAGGACTACGAGCAGTACTTC,CSVTGEDYEQYF
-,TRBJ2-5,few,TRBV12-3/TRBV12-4,TGTGCCAGCAGTCCGTCAGGGGTTCCAGAGACCCAGTACTTC,CASSPSGVPETQYF
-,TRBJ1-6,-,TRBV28,TGTGCCAGCAGTTCGGCCTTTTATAATTCACCCCTCCACTTT,CASSSAFYNSPLHF
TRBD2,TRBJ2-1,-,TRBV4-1,TGCGCCAGCAGCCAAGCCCCTACTAGCGGGGGGGCTTACAATGAGCAGTTCTTC,CASSQAPTSGGAYNEQFF
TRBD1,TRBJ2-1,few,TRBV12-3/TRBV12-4,TGTGCCAGCAGTTACAGGGGGCCGTCCTACAATGAGCAGTTCTTC,CASSYRGPSYNEQFF
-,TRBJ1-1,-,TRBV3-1,TGTGCCAGCAGCCCAATCTTGGACAAGAACACTGAAGCTTTCTTT,CASSPILDKNTEAFF
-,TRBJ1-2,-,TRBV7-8,TGTGCCAGCAGCCTTGCAAGTGGCGCAGGCAAAAACTATGGCTACACCTTC,CASSLASGAGKNYGYTF
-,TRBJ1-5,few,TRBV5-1,TGCGCCAGCAGCCCCGGGAGATTTAGCAATCAGCCCCAGCATTTT,CASSPGRFSNQPQHF
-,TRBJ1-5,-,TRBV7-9,TGTGCCAGCAGCTGGGACGACAATCAGCCCCAGCATTTT,CASSWDDNQPQHF
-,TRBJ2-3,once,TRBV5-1,TGCGCCAGCAGCTTGGCTAGGACGGTATACGAGGCGCAGTATTTT,CASSLARTVYEAQYF
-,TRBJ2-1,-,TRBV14,TGTGCCAGCAGCGTTGGTTTTCGGGGGGCGGTCTACAATGAGCAGTTCTTC,CASSVGFRGAVYNEQFF
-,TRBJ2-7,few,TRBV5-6,TGTGCCAGCAGCCGTAGGGTGGGGAGGAACGAGCAGTACTTC,CASSRRVGRNEQYF
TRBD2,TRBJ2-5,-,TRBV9,TGTGCCAGCAGCGTAGAACTAGCGGGTGAAGAGACCCAGTACTTC,CASSVELAGEETQYF
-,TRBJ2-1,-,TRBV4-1,TGCGCCAGCAACCAAAATCGGGACCGCGACAATGAGCAGTTCTTC,CASNQNRDRDNEQFF
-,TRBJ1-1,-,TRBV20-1,TGCATGGGAAGAGGGCCGAACACTGAAGCTTTCTTT,CMGRGPNTEAFF